This paragraph reports one TCR beta chain. It lacks a known antigen. Base-call qualities are not available, and no considerably larger clone is one nucleotide away. This entry is derived from a study of blood T cell repertoires in COVID-19 (dated by TCRdb to the early 2020s). Regarding the study in general: The collaborator samples originated in the United States, Italy and Spain and spanned the acute and convalescent phases of COVID-19. The prospective study material was composed of cDNA or gDNA derived from T cells, B-cell-depleted T cells, or PBMCs. Deeply sampled blood TCRbeta repertoires from subjects exposed to, actively infected with, or recovered from COVID-19 were included in the dataset. The repertoires were released in a freely available public database meant as a resource for research on the immune response to SARS-CoV-2. The samples were drawn from the first 160 participants of the ongoing ImmuneRACE study and from roughly 1,300 subjects provided by 6 global collaborators. Nearly every sample came with metadata listing a de-identified subject ID, COVID-19 status, age in years and sex. Where available, HLA class I and class II types were obtained from metadata supplied by the sample provider rather than from assay-based typing.

Whole blood was collected in K2EDTA tubes by collaborating institutions according to the institutions' own protocols. For TCRbeta analysis, collaborators shipped samples in one of three forms: frozen whole blood, isolated PBMCs, or DNA extracted from either of those sample types. Overall study results and their limits: The quantity of clinical and demographic metadata differed by source and by participant and was supplied without curation.

TCRbeta CDR3 regions were amplified from genomic DNA by means of the immunoSEQ Assay, a bias-controlled multiplex PCR. For the original study's pipeline: Within the assay, amplification of reference gene primers was used to estimate how many nucleated cells each sample contained. To quantify the absolute abundance of each unique TCRbeta CDR3 rearrangement, sequence reads were collapsed and filtered. Productive Simpson clonality was computed per sample as the square root of Simpson's diversity index over productive rearrangements. Drawn from immuneACCESS, this table holds only the in-frame rearrangements with V and J called that TCRdb kept. Clones are partly lost; checked studies trace under half to an unresolved V gene and leave the rest unexplained. V and J calls and clone size follow that table, whereas D and trimming were derived from the DNA. This sample holds roughly 70,000 clones; 91% were observed only once. Of the sample, around 9% is held by the ten largest clones.

Trimming accounts for 0 bases at V and 8 bases at J, while the number of junction bases matched to no gene is 10. From the cysteine through the phenylalanine, the CDR3 covers 15 amino acids. Just the 45-base CDR3 DNA is kept, in frame starting at base 1. Based on the germline V gene, the CDR1 and CDR2 sequences are SGHRS and YFSETQ. The sequence derives from a human donor in a cohort sampled during active COVID-19. Sample: peripheral blood. The sequence links TRBV5-1 to TRBJ1-1, with 7 bases aligning to TRBD1. CDR3 reads: CASSLVPGGWGEAFF. The sequenced DNA is TGCGCCAGCAGCTTGGTGCCAGGGGGTTGGGGAGAAGCTTTCTTT. Where the CDR3 stops, the reference TRBV5-1 and TRBJ1-1 genes take over; the full variable domain is KAGVTQTPRYLIKTRGQQVTLSCSPISGHRSVSWYQQTPGQGLQFLFEYFSETQRNKGNFPGRFSGRQFSNSRSEMNVSTLELGDSALYLCASSLVPGGWGEAFFGQGTRLTVV.